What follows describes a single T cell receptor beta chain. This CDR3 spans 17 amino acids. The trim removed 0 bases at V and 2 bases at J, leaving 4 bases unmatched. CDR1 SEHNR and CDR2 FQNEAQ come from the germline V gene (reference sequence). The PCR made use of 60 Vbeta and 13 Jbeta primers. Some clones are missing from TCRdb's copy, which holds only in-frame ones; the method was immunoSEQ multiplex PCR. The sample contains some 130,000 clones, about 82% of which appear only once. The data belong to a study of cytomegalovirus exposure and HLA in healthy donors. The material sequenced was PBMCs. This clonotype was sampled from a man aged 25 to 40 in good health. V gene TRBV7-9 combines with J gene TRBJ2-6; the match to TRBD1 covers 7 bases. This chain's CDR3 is CASSLARQGAGANVLTF. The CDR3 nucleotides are TGTGCCAGCAGCTTAGCAAGACAGGGTGCTGGGGCCAACGTCCTGACTTTC.